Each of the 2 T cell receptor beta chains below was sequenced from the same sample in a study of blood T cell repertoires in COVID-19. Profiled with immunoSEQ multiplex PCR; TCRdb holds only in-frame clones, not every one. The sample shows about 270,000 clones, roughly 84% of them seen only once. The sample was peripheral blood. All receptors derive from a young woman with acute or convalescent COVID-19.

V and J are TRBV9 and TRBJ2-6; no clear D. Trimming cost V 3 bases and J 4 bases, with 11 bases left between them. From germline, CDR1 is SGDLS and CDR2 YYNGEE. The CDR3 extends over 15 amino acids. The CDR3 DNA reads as TGTGCCAGCAGCGAAGAGATTCCCGGGGCCAACGTCCTGACTTTC. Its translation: CASSEEIPGANVLTF.

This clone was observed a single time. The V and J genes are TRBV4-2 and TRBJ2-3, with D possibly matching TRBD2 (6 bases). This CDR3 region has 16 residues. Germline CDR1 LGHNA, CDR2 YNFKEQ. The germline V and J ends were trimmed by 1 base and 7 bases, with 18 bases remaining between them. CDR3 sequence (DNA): TGTGCCAGCAGCCAAGCCCGCTCAGACGCGGGATATACGCAGTATTTT. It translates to CASSQARSDAGYTQYF.